This T cell receptor (beta chain) was captured by sequencing in a study of TIL therapy for anti-PD-1-resistant metastatic lung cancer. Germline trimming cut 1 base from V and 6 bases from J; bases unmatched to any gene: 6. The CDR3 totals 16 residues. CDR1 is SEHNR and CDR2 is FQNEAQ in the germline V gene (reference sequence). General observations from the study: TIL clonotype persistence in blood showed no apparent association with response.

Time point meaning: pre-treatment sample, taken before nivolumab and TIL therapy. This was the immunoSEQ v3 assay. The assay was immunoSEQ multiplex PCR, and TCRdb's table has in-frame clones only and misses some. Among under 60,000 clones listed, 70% to 90% were seen once. On this clone itself: The antigen is undetermined.

Specimen: blood, collected at baseline. This sequence originates from a person aged 25-80 years with non-small cell lung cancer. J is TRBJ2-1 and V is TRBV7-9; 10 bases are a match to TRBD2. The CDR3 DNA follows: TGTGCCAGCAGCTTAGTCGGAGCGGGAGGGAGCAATGAGCAGTTCTTC. This translates into CASSLVGAGGSNEQFF.